These T cell receptor beta chains were read from a single sample in a study of blood T cell repertoires in COVID-19. Produced via immunoSEQ multiplex PCR; TCRdb's table is partial and in-frame only. The table has 300,000 to 350,000 clones, approximately 88% seen once. The specimen was peripheral blood. These receptors all come from a woman younger than 45 with COVID-19, enrolled during active disease. Each CDR3 is given with its conserved first and last residue. The D gene is left open where the match is weak. Clone size appears in some rows only: once, few, many, or a class for an expanded clone.

V gene	J gene	D gene	clone size	CDR3 DNA	CDR3 protein
TRBV30	TRBJ2-1	NA	NA	TGTGCCTTGAGGGACTCTAGTTCCTACAATGAGCAGTTCTTC	CALRDSSSYNEQFF
TRBV11-3	TRBJ2-3	NA	few	TGTGCCAGCAGCTTAGGCGCTAGCACAGATACGCAGTATTTT	CASSLGASTDTQYF
TRBV7-3	TRBJ2-2	NA	NA	TGTGCCAGCAGCCCCACCTTGCGTGAGGGTCGCACCGGGGAGCTGTTTTTT	CASSPTLREGRTGELFF
TRBV5-4	TRBJ2-1	NA	NA	TGTGCCAGCAGCCCGGGACCAAACGGGGGAAATGAGCAGTTCTTC	CASSPGPNGGNEQFF
TRBV24-1	TRBJ2-1	TRBD2	NA	TGTGCCACCAGTGATCGGGGGACTAACGACTTTAATGAGCAGTTCTTC	CATSDRGTNDFNEQFF
TRBV7-3	TRBJ2-3	TRBD2	NA	TGTGCCAGCAGGGCTAGCGGGGGCACAGATACGCAGTATTTT	CASRASGGTDTQYF
TRBV12-3/TRBV12-4	TRBJ2-3	NA	NA	TGTGCCAGCAGCAGGACTAGCACAGATACGCAGTATTTT	CASSRTSTDTQYF
TRBV5-6	TRBJ2-5	TRBD2	NA	TGTGCCAGCAGCGACTCTATAAGCGGGAACAAGGAGACCCAGTACTTC	CASSDSISGNKETQYF
TRBV10-3	TRBJ1-5	NA	few	TGTGCCATCTCGATAGTAGGGCCGGGGGGTCAGCCCCAGCATTTT	CAISIVGPGGQPQHF
TRBV10-3	TRBJ2-5	TRBD2	NA	TGTGCCATCAGTGAGAGCGGGGCCTGGGAGACCCAGTACTTC	CAISESGAWETQYF
TRBV28	TRBJ2-1	NA	NA	TGTGCCAGCAGTAGCATCGGACAGAACTACAATGAGCAGTTCTTC	CASSSIGQNYNEQFF
TRBV19	TRBJ2-3	NA	NA	TGTGCCACTAAGGGAGTCTCGAGCACAGATACGCAGTATTTT	CATKGVSSTDTQYF
TRBV14	TRBJ1-4	NA	NA	TGTGCCAGCAGCCAAGTTTTCGGTAATGAAAAACTGTTTTTT	CASSQVFGNEKLFF
TRBV28	TRBJ1-3	NA	NA	TGTGCCAGCAGCGCGGGGGCATGGAACACCATATATTTT	CASSAGAWNTIYF
TRBV19	TRBJ2-1	TRBD2	NA	TGTGCCAGTAGGGGAGCGGGGGGGACGACCTACAATGAGCAGTTCTTC	CASRGAGGTTYNEQFF
TRBV5-1	TRBJ2-7	TRBD1	NA	TGCGCCAGCAGCTCGACAGGGGGAGGTTACGAGCAGTACTTC	CASSSTGGGYEQYF
TRBV19	TRBJ1-3	TRBD1	NA	TGTGCCAGCAGGGGGGCCTCCTCTGGAAACACCATATATTTT	CASRGASSGNTIYF
TRBV27	TRBJ1-2	TRBD1	many	TGTGCCAGCAGGACAGGGGGCTATGGCTACACCTTC	CASRTGGYGYTF
TRBV3-1/TRBV3-2	TRBJ2-3	TRBD2	NA	TGTGCCAGTCGAAAGGCGGCGGGGGGGCTAGATACGCAGTATTTT	CASRKAAGGLDTQYF
TRBV29-1	TRBJ2-3	TRBD2	NA	TGCAGCGTGCACGGGGGGGCCGAGGATTTAGATACGCAGTATTTT	CSVHGGAEDLDTQYF
TRBV28	TRBJ1-1	NA	NA	TGTGCCAGTTCATCACAGGGTGACACTGAAGCTTTCTTT	CASSSQGDTEAFF
TRBV2	TRBJ2-2	TRBD2	NA	TGTGCCAGCAGTCAGAGGTGGGGGGGATCCCTCACCGGGGAGCTGTTTTTT	CASSQRWGGSLTGELFF
TRBV5-6	TRBJ1-2	NA	NA	TGTGCCAGCAGCGGGAGGGTCGGAATGGCCTATGGCTACACCTTC	CASSGRVGMAYGYTF
TRBV6-5	TRBJ1-5	TRBD1	NA	TGTGCCAGCAGTTACTCGGGACAGGGTGGTCAGCCCCAGCATTTT	CASSYSGQGGQPQHF
TRBV6-2/TRBV6-3	TRBJ1-5	NA	NA	TGTGCCAGCAGTTACTCGATCAGGTGGGGCTGGTCTCAGCCCCAGCATTTT	CASSYSIRWGWSQPQHF
TRBV27	TRBJ1-1	NA	NA	TGTGCCAGCAGTTTGGGGAGGGATGGAGCGAACACTGAAGCTTTCTTT	CASSLGRDGANTEAFF
TRBV5-8	TRBJ1-2	TRBD1	NA	TGTGCCAGCAGCCCGACAGGGGGTGGCTACACCTTC	CASSPTGGGYTF
TRBV28	TRBJ1-5	NA	NA	TGTGCCAGCAGCTCCGGCAATCAGCCCCAGCATTTT	CASSSGNQPQHF
TRBV11-3	TRBJ1-1	NA	NA	TGTGCCAGCAGCTCCGCGGGACGGACGATATGGGTCACTGAAGCTTTCTTT	CASSSAGRTIWVTEAFF
TRBV19	TRBJ2-2	NA	NA	TGTGCCAGTAGTCGGGGGGCCTACACCGGGGAGCTGTTTTTT	CASSRGAYTGELFF
TRBV19	TRBJ2-1	TRBD2	NA	TGTGCCAGTACACTAGCGGGGTATTACAATGAGCAGTTCTTC	CASTLAGYYNEQFF
TRBV5-5	TRBJ1-3	NA	NA	TGTGCCAGCAGCTTGACCCGTACGTACACCTCTGGAAACACCATATATTTT	CASSLTRTYTSGNTIYF
TRBV5-1	TRBJ1-5	TRBD1	NA	TGCGCCAGCAGCTTGGGGCCCCAGGGGGCGGTTCAGCCCCAGCATTTT	CASSLGPQGAVQPQHF
TRBV25-1	TRBJ2-1	TRBD1	NA	TGTGCCAGCAGTCCTGACAGGGCATTTAACAATGAGCAGTTCTTC	CASSPDRAFNNEQFF
TRBV12-3/TRBV12-4	TRBJ1-1	NA	NA	TGTGCCAGCAGCTTACGACAGGCTGAAGCTTTCTTT	CASSLRQAEAFF
TRBV7-9	TRBJ2-5	TRBD1	NA	TGTGCCAGCAGCACCACCAACAGGGGGGAGATCCAAGAGACCCAGTACTTC	CASSTTNRGEIQETQYF
TRBV3-1/TRBV3-2	TRBJ1-5	NA	NA	TGTGCCAGCAGCCAGTGGGTTGGAGGGCCCCAGCATTTT	CASSQWVGGPQHF
TRBV19	TRBJ1-1	NA	NA	TGTGCCAGTAGTTGGTCAGGAAACACTGAAGCTTTCTTT	CASSWSGNTEAFF
TRBV4-3	TRBJ1-2	TRBD1	NA	TGCGCCAGCAGCCAACAACGGAGGGACAGGGTCGGCTACACCTTC	CASSQQRRDRVGYTF
TRBV27	TRBJ2-3	NA	NA	TGTGCCAGCAGTTCGAATTTACCCGACTTCGTTAGCGGCCTCACAGATACGCAGTATTTT	CASSSNLPDFVSGLTDTQYF
TRBV11-3	TRBJ2-5	TRBD1	NA	TGTGCCAGCAGCTTCCCCAGGGGGCAAGAGACCCAGTACTTC	CASSFPRGQETQYF
TRBV9	TRBJ1-2	NA	NA	TGTGCCAGCAGCGGCGCCAGACTCTATGGCTACACCTTC	CASSGARLYGYTF
TRBV28	TRBJ1-2	TRBD1	NA	TGTGCCAGCGCAGGGGGCCCTAACTATGGCTACACCTTC	CASAGGPNYGYTF
TRBV2	TRBJ1-1	NA	once	TGTGCCAGCCCTGTGGGGGGAGCATTCCTTGAAGCTTTCTTT	CASPVGGAFLEAFF
TRBV10-2	TRBJ2-1	TRBD2	NA	TGCGCCAGCAGTGAAGGGCTAGCGGGGGGTTACAATGAGCAGTTCTTC	CASSEGLAGGYNEQFF
TRBV6-5	TRBJ1-6	TRBD1	NA	TGTGCCAGCAGAGCCGGGACAGGGGGAAGGCCACCCCTCCACTTT	CASRAGTGGRPPLHF